The 9 T cell receptor beta chains below come from one sample, sequenced in a study of technical replicates of blood from a handful of donors. Sequenced by immunoSEQ multiplex PCR; TCRdb stores in-frame clones only, minus some. Here the sample spans over 70,000 clones, 90% to 95% being singletons. The sequenced material came from PBMCs. The source is a human donor in good health. Some clones in this sample may be carry-over from other donors' samples.

V gene TRBV7-2 combines with J gene TRBJ2-7; D uncertain. The germline gives CDR1 SGHTA, CDR2 FQGNSA. Trimming pared 1 base from V and 6 bases from J, leaving 13 bases between. The CDR3 loop spans 14 amino acids. CDR3 residues: CASSLGPRSGEQYF. CDR3 in DNA: TGTGCCAGCAGCTTAGGCCCGAGGTCGGGCGAGCAGTACTTC. Together with reference TRBV7-2 and TRBJ2-7, the CDR3 gives the full variable domain: GAGVSQSPSNKVTEKGKDVELRCDPISGHTALYWYRQSLGQGLEFLIYFQGNSAPDKSGLPSDRFSAERTGGSVSTLTIQRTQQEDSAVYLCASSLGPRSGEQYFGPGTRLTVT.

This chain connects TRBV10-3 to TRBJ1-1; 9 bases map to TRBD1. Germline lookup yields CDR1 ENHRY and CDR2 SYGVKD. There are 14 residues in the CDR3. V lost 0 bases and J lost 4; bases outside the gene matches: 0. In nucleotides, the CDR3 is TGTGCCATCAGTGAGTCGACAGGGGGCACTGAAGCTTTCTTT. It specifies CAISESTGGTEAFF.

This clone was detected only a few times. The V and J genes are TRBV7-2 and TRBJ1-1; TRBD1 matches at 8 bases. Germline V gene lookup returns CDR1 SGHTA and CDR2 FQGNSA. The CDR3 totals 17 residues. With 3 bases clipped from V and 0 bases from J, the junction kept 9 bases outside the gene matches. The CDR3 DNA reads TGTGCCAGCAGCTTTACCGCGGGACAGGCGGTGAACACTGAAGCTTTCTTT. Its translation is CASSFTAGQAVNTEAFF.

The chain couples TRBV6-1 to TRBJ2-2, with D possibly TRBD1 on 6 matching bases. The CDR3 consists of 14 residues. V shed 6 bases and J shed 6 bases, with 14 bases lying between them. The germline gives CDR1 MNHNS, CDR2 SASEGT. The CDR3 sequence: CASRVDRWAGELFF. The CDR3 region has the DNA TGTGCCAGCAGAGTCGACAGGTGGGCCGGGGAGCTGTTTTTT.

The CDR3 protein is CASSLETGLAFF. As DNA, the CDR3 is TGTGCCAGCAGCTTAGAGACAGGGCTAGCTTTCTTT. J is TRBJ1-1 and V is TRBV7-9, with TRBD1 matching over 7 bases. Per the germline V gene, CDR1 is SEHNR and CDR2 is FQNEAQ (reference sequence). The junction had 3 bases not matched to a gene; V was cut back by 1 base and J by 10 bases. The CDR3 is 12 residues long. Full variable domain (rest looked up from reference TRBV7-9 and TRBJ1-1): DTGVSQNPRHKITKRGQNVTFRCDPISEHNRLYWYRQTLGQGPEFLTYFQNEAQLEKSRLLSDRFSAERPKGSFSTLEIQRTEQGDSAMYLCASSLETGLAFFGQGTRLTVV.

V is TRBV30 and J is TRBJ2-3; 8 nucleotides align to TRBD2. V trimming: 2 bases; J trimming: 4 bases; junction bases outside the gene matches: 14. Germline values: CDR1 GTSNPN, CDR2 SVGIG (reference sequence). The length of the CDR3 is 17 residues. CDR3 sequence: CAWSLPGPREGPDTQYF. DNA of the CDR3: TGTGCCTGGAGTTTACCGGGACCCCGGGAGGGCCCAGATACGCAGTATTTT.

This clone occurred a few times. This chain connects TRBV7-3 to TRBJ1-6; D uncertain. This CDR3 comprises 13 residues. Germline loops: CDR1 SGHTA, CDR2 FQGTGA. Trimming took 4 bases from V and 8 from J, leaving 9 bases between them. CDR3 DNA: TGTGCCAGCAGCTCCATCCGAGATTCACCCCTCCACTTT. Protein: CASSSIRDSPLHF.

This clone was seen just once. The chain is built from TRBV5-1 and TRBJ2-1, with TRBD1 matching 8 bases. CDR1 and CDR2 (germline): SGHRS, YFSETQ. CDR3 length: 13 residues. The junction had 4 bases not matched to a gene; V was cut back by 4 bases and J by 7 bases. The CDR3 is CASSTNRGNEQFF. As DNA, the CDR3 is TGCGCCAGCAGCACAAACAGGGGGAATGAGCAGTTCTTC.

The chain carries TRBV4-1 and TRBJ1-2; D might be TRBD1 (6 bases). The CDR3 extends over 16 amino acids. Germline CDR1 reads MGHRA; CDR2 reads YSYEKL. The germline V and J ends were trimmed by 0 bases and 1 base, with 12 bases remaining between them. CDR3: CASSQEDRRFNYGYTF. CDR3 sequence (DNA): TGCGCCAGCAGCCAAGAAGACAGGCGCTTTAACTATGGCTACACCTTC.